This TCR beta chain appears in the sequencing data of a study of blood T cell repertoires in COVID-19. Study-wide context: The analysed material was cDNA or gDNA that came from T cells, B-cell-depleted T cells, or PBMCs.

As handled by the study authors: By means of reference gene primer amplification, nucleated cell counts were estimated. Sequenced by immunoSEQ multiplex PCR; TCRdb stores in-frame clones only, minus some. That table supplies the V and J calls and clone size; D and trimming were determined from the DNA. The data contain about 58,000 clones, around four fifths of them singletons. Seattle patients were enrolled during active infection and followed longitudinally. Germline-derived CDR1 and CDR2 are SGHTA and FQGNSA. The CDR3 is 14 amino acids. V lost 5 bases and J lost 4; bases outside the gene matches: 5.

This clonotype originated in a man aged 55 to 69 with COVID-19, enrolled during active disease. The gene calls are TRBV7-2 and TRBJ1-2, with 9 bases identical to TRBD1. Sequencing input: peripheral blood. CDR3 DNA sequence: TGTGCCAGCAGCACGGACAGGGGCCTCTATGGCTACACCTTC. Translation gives CASSTDRGLYGYTF.